This T cell receptor (beta chain) derives from a study of blood T cells in healthy people across ages. Primed by a sample-barcoded 5' primer and a J-beta primer mix, a second PCR proceeded for about 7 to 11 cycles. Each CDR3 protein gets one entry after TCRdb re-called the 5' RACE reads with MiXCR. The sample consists of over a million distinct CDR3 sequences, about 45% of them appearing once. Per germline, CDR1 MGHRA and CDR2 YSYEKL. J lost 7 bases, V lost 1 base, and 10 bases had no gene match. The CDR3 sequence is 16 residues long. The source of this sequence is a woman younger than 30 in good health. The specimen was blood. The rearrangement links TRBV4-1 to TRBJ1-5; 7 bases align to TRBD1. CDR3 DNA sequence: TGCGCCAGCAGCCAAGTCGACAGCAGGGGGTACCAGCCCCAGCATTTT. Its protein is CASSQVDSRGYQPQHF.